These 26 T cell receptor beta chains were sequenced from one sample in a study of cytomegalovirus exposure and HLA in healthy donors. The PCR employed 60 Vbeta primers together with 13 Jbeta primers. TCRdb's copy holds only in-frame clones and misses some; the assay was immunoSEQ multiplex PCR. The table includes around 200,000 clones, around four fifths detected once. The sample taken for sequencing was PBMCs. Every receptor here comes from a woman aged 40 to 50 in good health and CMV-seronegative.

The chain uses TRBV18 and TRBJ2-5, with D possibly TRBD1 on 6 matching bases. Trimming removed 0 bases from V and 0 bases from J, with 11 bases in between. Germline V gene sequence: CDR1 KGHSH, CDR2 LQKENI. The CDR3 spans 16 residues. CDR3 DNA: TGTGCCAGCTCACCACCGGGCAGGGGTTACCAAGAGACCCAGTACTTC. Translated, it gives CASSPPGRGYQETQYF.

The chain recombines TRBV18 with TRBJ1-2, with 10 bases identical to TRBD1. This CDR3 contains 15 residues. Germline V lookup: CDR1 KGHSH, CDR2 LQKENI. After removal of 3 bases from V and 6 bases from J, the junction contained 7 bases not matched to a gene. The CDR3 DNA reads TGTGCCAGCTCACCCCGGGACAGGGGCCTCGATGGCTACACCTTC. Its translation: CASSPRDRGLDGYTF.

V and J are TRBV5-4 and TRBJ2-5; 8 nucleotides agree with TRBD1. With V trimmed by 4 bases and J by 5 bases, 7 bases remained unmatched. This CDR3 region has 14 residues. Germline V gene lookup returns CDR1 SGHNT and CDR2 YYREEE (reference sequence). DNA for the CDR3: TGTGCCAGCAGCAAAGACAGGGGAGTGGAGACCCAGTACTTC. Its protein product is CASSKDRGVETQYF.

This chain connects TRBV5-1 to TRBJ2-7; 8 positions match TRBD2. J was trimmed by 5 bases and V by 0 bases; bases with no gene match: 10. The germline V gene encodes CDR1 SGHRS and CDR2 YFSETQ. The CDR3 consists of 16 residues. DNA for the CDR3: TGCGCCAGCAGCTTGGGGTACGGGGGGGGCATCAACGAGCAGTACTTC. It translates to CASSLGYGGGINEQYF.

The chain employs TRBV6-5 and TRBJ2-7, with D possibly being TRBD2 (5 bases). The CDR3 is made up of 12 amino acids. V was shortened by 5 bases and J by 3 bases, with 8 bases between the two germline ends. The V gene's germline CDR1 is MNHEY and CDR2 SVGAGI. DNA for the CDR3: TGTGCCAGCAGTCCTACTAGCTACGAGCAGTACTTC. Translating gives CASSPTSYEQYF.

The CDR3 is CASSLARGDLAGDQETQYF. The CDR3 nucleotides read TGTGCCAGCAGCTTAGCGCGCGGGGACCTAGCGGGGGATCAAGAGACCCAGTACTTC. The V gene is TRBV7-9, the J gene TRBJ2-5, with 10 positions matching TRBD2. CDR3 length: 19 amino acids. Trimming took 0 bases from V and 2 from J; bases not matched to a gene: 12. Germline loops: CDR1 SEHNR, CDR2 FQNEAQ (reference sequence).

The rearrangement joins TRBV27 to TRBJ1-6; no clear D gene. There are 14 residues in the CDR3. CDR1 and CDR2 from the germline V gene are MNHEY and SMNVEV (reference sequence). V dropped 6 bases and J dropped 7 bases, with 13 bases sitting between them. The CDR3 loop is CASSRGGPNSPLHF. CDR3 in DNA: TGTGCCAGCAGCCGAGGAGGGCCAAATTCACCCCTCCACTTT.

The CDR3, as DNA: TGTGCCAGCAGTTCGGGCAGGGAGGCCTACGAGCAGTACTTC. Its protein product is CASSSGREAYEQYF. The gene calls are TRBV28 and TRBJ2-7; D possibly corresponds to TRBD2 (6 bases). Trimming stripped 4 bases from V and 2 bases from J, with 12 bases between. The germline V gene encodes CDR1 MDHEN and CDR2 SYDVKM. The CDR3 sequence is 14 residues long.

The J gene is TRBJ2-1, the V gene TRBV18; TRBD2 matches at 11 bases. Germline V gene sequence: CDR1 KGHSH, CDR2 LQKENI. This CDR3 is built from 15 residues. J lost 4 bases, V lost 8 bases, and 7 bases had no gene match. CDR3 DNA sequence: TGTGCCAGCCGGGAGACTAGCGGGATATACAATGAGCAGTTCTTC. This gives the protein CASRETSGIYNEQFF.

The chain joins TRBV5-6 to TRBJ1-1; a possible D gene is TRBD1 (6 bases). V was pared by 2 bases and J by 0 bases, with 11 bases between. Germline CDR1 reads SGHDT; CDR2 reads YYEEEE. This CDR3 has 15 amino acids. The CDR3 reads CASSFRQALNTEAFF. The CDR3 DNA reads TGTGCCAGCAGCTTCAGACAGGCCTTGAACACTGAAGCTTTCTTT.

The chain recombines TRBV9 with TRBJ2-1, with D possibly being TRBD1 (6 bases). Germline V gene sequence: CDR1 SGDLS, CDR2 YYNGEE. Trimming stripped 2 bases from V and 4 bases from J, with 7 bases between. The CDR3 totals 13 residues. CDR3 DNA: TGTGCCAGCAGCGTTAGGGGGTACAATGAGCAGTTCTTC. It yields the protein CASSVRGYNEQFF.

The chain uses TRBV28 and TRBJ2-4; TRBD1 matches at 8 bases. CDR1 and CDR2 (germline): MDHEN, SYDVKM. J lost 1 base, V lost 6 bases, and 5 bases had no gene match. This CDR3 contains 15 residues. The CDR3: CASSPGDRAKNIQYF. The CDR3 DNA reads TGTGCCAGCAGCCCTGGGGACAGGGCCAAAAACATTCAGTACTTC.

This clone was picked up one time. In nucleotides, the CDR3 is TGCGCCAGCAGCCCCGACAGGGCAAATGAAAAACTGTTTTTT. Amino acid sequence: CASSPDRANEKLFF. The genes are TRBV5-1 and TRBJ1-4, with TRBD1 matching 7 bases. Germline values: CDR1 SGHRS, CDR2 YFSETQ. With V trimmed by 4 bases and J by 5 bases, 5 bases remained unmatched. This CDR3 is 14 amino acids long.

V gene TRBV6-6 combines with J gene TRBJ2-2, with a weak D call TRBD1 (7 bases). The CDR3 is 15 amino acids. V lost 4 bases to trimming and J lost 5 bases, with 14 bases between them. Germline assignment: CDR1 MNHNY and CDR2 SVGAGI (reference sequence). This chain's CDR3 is CASSLQGRTTGELFF. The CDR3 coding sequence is TGTGCCAGCAGTTTACAGGGGAGGACAACCGGGGAGCTGTTTTTT.

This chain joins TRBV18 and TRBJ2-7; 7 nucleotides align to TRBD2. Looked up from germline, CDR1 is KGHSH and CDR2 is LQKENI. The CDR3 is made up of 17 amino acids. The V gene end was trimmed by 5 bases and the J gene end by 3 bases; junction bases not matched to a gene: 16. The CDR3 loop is CASSITRPGGGRYEQYF. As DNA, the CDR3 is TGTGCCAGCTCAATAACCAGGCCGGGGGGTGGCCGCTACGAGCAGTACTTC.

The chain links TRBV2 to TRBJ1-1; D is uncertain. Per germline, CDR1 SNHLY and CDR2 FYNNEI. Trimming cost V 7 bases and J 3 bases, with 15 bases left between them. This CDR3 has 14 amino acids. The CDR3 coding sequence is TGTGCCAGCATCACCCCGATAACTCACACTGAAGCTTTCTTT. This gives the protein CASITPITHTEAFF.

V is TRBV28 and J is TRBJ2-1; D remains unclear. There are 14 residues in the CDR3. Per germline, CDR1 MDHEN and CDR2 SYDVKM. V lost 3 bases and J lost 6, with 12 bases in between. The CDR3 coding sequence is TGTGCCAGCAGTTTTGGTGAGGCCCTCAATGAGCAGTTCTTC. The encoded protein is CASSFGEALNEQFF. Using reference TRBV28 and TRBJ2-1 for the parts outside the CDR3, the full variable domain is DVKVTQSSRYLVKRTGEKVFLECVQDMDHENMFWYRQDPGLGLRLIYFSYDVKMKEKGDIPEGYSVSREKKERFSLILESASTNQTSMYLCASSFGEALNEQFFGPGTRLTVL.

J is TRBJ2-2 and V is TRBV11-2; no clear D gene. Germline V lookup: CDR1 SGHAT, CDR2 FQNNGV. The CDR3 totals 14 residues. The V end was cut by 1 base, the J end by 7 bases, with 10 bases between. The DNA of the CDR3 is TGTGCCAGCAGCTTAGTTGGCGGTGGCGGGGAGCTGTTTTTT. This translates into CASSLVGGGGELFF.

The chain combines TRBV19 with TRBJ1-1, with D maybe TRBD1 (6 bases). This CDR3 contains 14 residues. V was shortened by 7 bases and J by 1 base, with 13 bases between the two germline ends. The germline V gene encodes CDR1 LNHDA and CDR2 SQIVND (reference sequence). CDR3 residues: CASKQQGTNTEAFF. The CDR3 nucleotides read TGTGCCAGTAAACAACAGGGTACGAACACTGAAGCTTTCTTT.

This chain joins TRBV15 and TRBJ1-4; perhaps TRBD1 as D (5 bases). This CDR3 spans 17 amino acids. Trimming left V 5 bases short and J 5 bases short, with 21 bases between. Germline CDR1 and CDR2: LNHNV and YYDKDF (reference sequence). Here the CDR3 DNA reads TGTGCCACCAGCCCGGACTGGGGGGTTATATCGAATGAAAAACTGTTTTTT. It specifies CATSPDWGVISNEKLFF. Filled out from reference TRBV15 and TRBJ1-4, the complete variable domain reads DAMVIQNPRYQVTQFGKPVTLSCSQTLNHNVMYWYQQKSSQAPKLLFHYYDKDFNNEADTPDNFQSRRPNTSFCFLDIRSPGLGDTAMYLCATSPDWGVISNEKLFFGSGTQLSVL.

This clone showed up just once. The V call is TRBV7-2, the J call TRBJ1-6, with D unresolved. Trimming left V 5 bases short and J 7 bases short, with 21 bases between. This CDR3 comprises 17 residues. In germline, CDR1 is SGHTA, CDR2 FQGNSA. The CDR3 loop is CASSGYDQDGINSPLHF. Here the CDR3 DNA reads TGTGCCAGCAGCGGATACGATCAGGACGGGATAAATTCACCCCTCCACTTT.

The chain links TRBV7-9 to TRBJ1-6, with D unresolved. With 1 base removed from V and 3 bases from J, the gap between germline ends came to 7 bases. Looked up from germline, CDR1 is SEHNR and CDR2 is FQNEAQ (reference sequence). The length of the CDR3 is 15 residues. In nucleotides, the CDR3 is TGTGCCAGCAGCTTAGGCGGGGACTATAATTCACCCCTCCACTTT. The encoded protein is CASSLGGDYNSPLHF.

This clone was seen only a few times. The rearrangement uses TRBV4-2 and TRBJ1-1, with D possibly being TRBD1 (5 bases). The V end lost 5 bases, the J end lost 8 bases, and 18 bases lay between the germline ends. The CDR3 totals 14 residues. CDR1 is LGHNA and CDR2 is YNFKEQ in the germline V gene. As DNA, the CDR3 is TGTGCCAGCAGCTCATGGGGGGTCTATAGGGAAGCTTTCTTT. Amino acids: CASSSWGVYREAFF.

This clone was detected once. The CDR3 reads CASSGAGVRTSTDTQYF. The CDR3 DNA reads as TGTGCCAGCAGCGGAGCGGGGGTGCGAACTAGCACAGATACGCAGTATTTT. The rearrangement links TRBV7-8 to TRBJ2-3, with 8 bases matching TRBD2. The germline CDR1 and CDR2 sequences are SGHVS and FQNEAQ. The ends lost 5 bases at V and 0 bases at J; junction bases unmatched: 10. The CDR3 totals 17 residues.

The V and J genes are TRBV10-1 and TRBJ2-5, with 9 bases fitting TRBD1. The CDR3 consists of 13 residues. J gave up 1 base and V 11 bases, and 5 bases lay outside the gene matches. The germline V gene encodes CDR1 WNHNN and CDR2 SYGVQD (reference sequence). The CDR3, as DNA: TGCGCCGGACAGGGGCCCAGCCAAGAGACCCAGTACTTC. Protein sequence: CAGQGPSQETQYF.

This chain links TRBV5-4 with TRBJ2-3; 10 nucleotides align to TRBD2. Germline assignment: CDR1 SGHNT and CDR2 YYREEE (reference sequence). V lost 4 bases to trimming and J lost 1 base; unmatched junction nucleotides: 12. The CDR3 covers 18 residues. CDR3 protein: CASSKGSGGAMGTDTQYF. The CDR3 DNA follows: TGTGCCAGCAGCAAAGGGAGCGGGGGGGCAATGGGCACAGATACGCAGTATTTT.